Listed here are 13 T cell receptor beta chains from one sample, sequenced in a study of T cell responses to AZD1222 COVID-19 vaccine. TCRdb keeps only in-frame clones here, not all; method: immunoSEQ multiplex PCR. The data hold 200,000 or so clones, with about 89% observed a single time. The sequencing used peripheral blood, collected on day 0 of MenACWY control vaccination. Receptor source: an adult in good health.

V and J are TRBV2 and TRBJ1-2; unclear D gene. Germline V gene sequence: CDR1 SNHLY, CDR2 FYNNEI. V was shortened by 4 bases and J by 4 bases, with 13 bases between the two germline ends. The CDR3 is 14 residues long. The CDR3 sequence: CASSGIRRGYGYTF. CDR3 sequence (DNA): TGTGCCAGCAGTGGTATACGTCGGGGCTATGGCTACACCTTC.

This chain connects TRBV7-8 to TRBJ1-2, with D maybe TRBD1 (6 bases). The CDR3 contains 13 residues. Germline loops: CDR1 SGHVS, CDR2 FQNEAQ. V was clipped by 5 bases and J by 9 bases, with 16 bases between them. CDR3 amino acids: CASSATGSSSYTF. The CDR3 nucleotides are TGTGCCAGCAGCGCAACAGGGTCCTCCAGCTACACCTTC.

The CDR3 nucleotides read TGTGCCAGCAGTGAGACAGGGGGGGTTCAGCCCCAGCATTTT. Amino acids: CASSETGGVQPQHF. The chain has TRBV3-1 (or the pseudogene TRBV3-2) and TRBJ1-5; 9 nucleotides align to TRBD1. CDR1 and CDR2 (germline): LGHDT, YNNKEL (reference sequence). V shed 6 bases and J 6 bases; nucleotides not matched to a gene: 6. The length of the CDR3 is 14 residues.

This chain connects TRBV10-3 to TRBJ2-5; D is undetermined. V was cut by 5 bases and J by 5 bases, with 15 bases left in between. Per germline, CDR1 ENHRY and CDR2 SYGVKD. The CDR3 is 14 residues long. The DNA for the CDR3 is TGTGCCATCAGTTCTCCCGCCCACCCGGAGACCCAGTACTTC. It encodes CAISSPAHPETQYF.

J is TRBJ2-1 and V is TRBV3-1 (or the pseudogene TRBV3-2); D may be TRBD1 (6 bases). Per the germline V gene, CDR1 is LGHDT and CDR2 is YNNKEL (reference sequence). Trimming took off 6 bases at V and 4 bases at J, with 22 bases between the two ends. This CDR3 is 17 amino acids long. The CDR3 loop is CASRTQLTGPLYNEQFF. CDR3 bases: TGTGCCAGCAGAACCCAGCTGACAGGACCTCTTTACAATGAGCAGTTCTTC.

A few counts support this clone. V usage is TRBV3-1 (or the pseudogene TRBV3-2) and J usage is TRBJ2-3; D call uncertain. Germline CDR1 reads LGHDT; CDR2 reads YNNKEL (reference sequence). The germline V and J ends were trimmed by 2 bases and 5 bases, with 11 bases remaining between them. This CDR3 has 14 residues. The CDR3 reads CASSQLSWGDTQYF. CDR3 in DNA: TGTGCCAGCAGCCAATTAAGTTGGGGAGATACGCAGTATTTT.

The chain employs TRBV18 and TRBJ1-1, with 11 bases matching TRBD1. Trimming cost V 6 bases and J 1 base; bases outside gene matches: 7. This CDR3 is 16 amino acids long. The V gene's germline CDR1 is KGHSH and CDR2 LQKENI. In DNA, the CDR3 is TGTGCCAGCTCCCCCGGACAGGGGGCAGCGAACACTGAAGCTTTCTTT. It is translated as CASSPGQGAANTEAFF.

This clone was detected once. The chain employs TRBV7-3 and TRBJ2-2; D call uncertain. Germline CDR1 and CDR2: SGHTA and FQGTGA. The CDR3 is 14 amino acids. V shed 2 bases and J shed 7 bases, with 11 bases lying between them. DNA for the CDR3: TGTGCCAGCAGCTTATATCAAGGAAACGGGGAGCTGTTTTTT. Its protein product is CASSLYQGNGELFF.

This sequence joins TRBV7-9 and TRBJ2-7; 7 positions match TRBD2. The CDR3 contains 16 residues. V lost 1 base to trimming and J lost 1 base; unmatched junction nucleotides: 7. Looked up from germline, CDR1 is SEHNR and CDR2 is FQNEAQ (reference sequence). The CDR3, as DNA: TGTGCCAGCAGCTTAGACCCAGGACTAGGGTCCTACGAGCAGTACTTC. This sequence encodes CASSLDPGLGSYEQYF.

This chain connects TRBV7-3 to TRBJ2-5; 7 nucleotides match TRBD2. CDR1 SGHTA and CDR2 FQGTGA come from the germline V gene. With V trimmed by 5 bases and J by 2 bases, 5 bases remained unmatched. The CDR3 covers 14 residues. CDR3 sequence reads: CASSPSGGQETQYF. In DNA, the CDR3 is TGTGCCAGCAGCCCTAGCGGAGGTCAAGAGACCCAGTACTTC. The complete variable domain, with remaining parts taken from reference TRBV7-3 and TRBJ2-5, reads GAGVSQTPSNKVTEKGKYVELRCDPISGHTALYWYRQSLGQGPEFLIYFQGTGAADDSGLPNDRFFAVRPEGSVSTLKIQRTERGDSAVYLCASSPSGGQETQYFGPGTRLLVL.

The table lists this clone with a count of one. The rearrangement joins TRBV7-2 to TRBJ1-4; D perhaps matches TRBD1 (5 bases). V was clipped by 3 bases and J by 7 bases, with 12 bases between them. The length of the CDR3 is 14 residues. Per germline, CDR1 SGHTA and CDR2 FQGNSA. CDR3 residues: CASSFGSRGEKLFF. The CDR3 bases are TGTGCCAGCAGCTTTGGGTCGAGGGGTGAAAAACTGTTTTTT.

This clone was seen once. The sample holds other DNA sequences that translate to the same CDR3. The gene calls are TRBV5-1 and TRBJ1-6, with D unresolved. The CDR3 contains 14 residues. Germline CDR1 and CDR2: SGHRS and YFSETQ. V was pared by 0 bases and J by 10 bases, with 11 bases between. The chain's CDR3 is CASSLGQERSPLHF. The CDR3, as DNA: TGCGCCAGCAGCTTGGGGCAGGAGAGGTCACCCCTCCACTTT.

The chain recombines TRBV5-1 with TRBJ1-4; TRBD1 agrees at 8 bases. J lost 5 bases, V lost 5 bases, and 5 bases had no gene match. Germline assignment: CDR1 SGHRS and CDR2 YFSETQ. This CDR3 is 14 amino acids long. In DNA form, the CDR3 reads TGCGCCAGCAGTCAGGACAGGGCGAATGAAAAACTGTTTTTT. It encodes CASSQDRANEKLFF.